A single T cell receptor beta chain is shown here with its context. TCRdb ran MiXCR on the RT-PCR reads and lists one entry per CDR3 protein. Of fewer than 800,000 distinct CDR3 sequences in the sample, approximately 15% were seen once. Sequencing input: memory CD4+ T cells from blood. This TCR was recovered from a female donor in good health, serving as a healthy control.

The CDR3 nucleotides read TGTGCCAGCAGCTTATACCCCCCGGGACAGGGCCGGCTGGGGGCAACGGCAGATACGCAGTATTTT. Encoded protein: CASSLYPPGQGRLGATADTQYF. The V and J genes are TRBV7-3 and TRBJ2-3; TRBD1 agrees at 9 bases. The V and J ends lost 2 bases and 4 bases, in that order; junction bases with no gene match: 25. From germline, CDR1 is SGHTA and CDR2 FQGTGA. The CDR3 extends over 22 amino acids.